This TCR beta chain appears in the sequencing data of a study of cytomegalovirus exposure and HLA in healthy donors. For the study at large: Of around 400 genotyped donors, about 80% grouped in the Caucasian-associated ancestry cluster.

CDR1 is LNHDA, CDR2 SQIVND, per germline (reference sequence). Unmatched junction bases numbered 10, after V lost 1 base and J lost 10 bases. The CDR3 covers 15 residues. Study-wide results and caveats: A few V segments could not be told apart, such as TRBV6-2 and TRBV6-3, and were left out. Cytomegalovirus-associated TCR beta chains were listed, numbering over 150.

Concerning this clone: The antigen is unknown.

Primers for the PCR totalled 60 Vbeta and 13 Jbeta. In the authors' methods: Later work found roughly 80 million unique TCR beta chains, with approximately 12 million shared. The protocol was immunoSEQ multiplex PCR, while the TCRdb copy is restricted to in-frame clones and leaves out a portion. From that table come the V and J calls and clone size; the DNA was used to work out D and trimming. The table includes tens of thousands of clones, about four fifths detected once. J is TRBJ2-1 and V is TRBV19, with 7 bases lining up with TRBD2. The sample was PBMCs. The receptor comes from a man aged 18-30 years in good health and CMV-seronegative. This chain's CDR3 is CASSIVWGRAYEQFF. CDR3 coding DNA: TGTGCCAGTAGTATAGTATGGGGGAGGGCCTACGAGCAGTTCTTC.